This entry lists 9 T cell receptor beta chains sequenced from one sample in a study of blood T cell repertoires in COVID-19 (dated by TCRdb to 2018 to 2020). Library creation used the immunoSEQ multiplex PCR assay. Not all clones reach the TCRdb copy of this immuneACCESS table, which keeps in-frame sequences only. Checked studies attribute under half of the gap to unresolved V genes and leave the rest unexplained. This sample comprises 80,000 to 95,000 clones, around 79% of them detected only once. The leading ten clones occupy roughly a tenth of the sample. Sequenced: peripheral blood. The receptors were sampled from a woman older than 75 with acute or convalescent COVID-19.

V and J are TRBV5-8 and TRBJ1-3; weak D call: TRBD1 (6 bases). This CDR3 is 15 amino acids long. Trimming took off 1 base at V and 0 bases at J, with 8 bases between the two ends. Germline V gene sequence: CDR1 SGHTS, CDR2 YDEGEE. The CDR3 loop is CASSLTGNSGNTIYF. The CDR3 DNA is TGTGCCAGCAGCTTGACAGGGAACTCTGGAAACACCATATATTTT.

V usage is TRBV10-2 and J usage is TRBJ1-2; D remains unclear. This CDR3 is 15 amino acids long. Germline V gene sequence: CDR1 WSHSY, CDR2 SAAADI. V gave up 6 bases and J gave up 6 bases, with 20 bases separating them. The CDR3 DNA sequence: TGCGCCAGCAGGACCGGTGAGGGTGTCGAGAATGGCTACACCTTC. This encodes CASRTGEGVENGYTF.

This clone was counted once. This chain links TRBV6-1 with TRBJ1-3; perhaps TRBD1 as D (6 bases). Trimming pared 2 bases from V and 0 bases from J, leaving 8 bases between. The CDR3 has 15 amino acids. In germline, CDR1 is MNHNS, CDR2 SASEGT. CDR3 sequence: CASSERGISGNTIYF. DNA of the CDR3: TGTGCCAGCAGTGAAAGGGGGATCTCTGGAAACACCATATATTTT.

This rearrangement joins TRBV5-6 to TRBJ2-5; possible D gene TRBD2, 6 bases. V was cut by 0 bases and J by 5 bases, with 8 bases left in between. Germline V lookup: CDR1 SGHDT, CDR2 YYEEEE. The CDR3 consists of 13 residues. CDR3 protein: CASSLVAAETQYF. CDR3 bases: TGTGCCAGCAGCTTGGTAGCGGCCGAGACCCAGTACTTC.

The genes are TRBV6-6 and TRBJ2-7; D gene unclear. This CDR3 region has 11 residues. Trimming stripped 3 bases from V and 6 bases from J, with 6 bases between. Per germline, CDR1 MNHNY and CDR2 SVGAGI (reference sequence). CDR3 bases: TGTGCCAGCAGTTATCAGCGCGAGCAGTACTTC. It specifies CASSYQREQYF.

The rearrangement joins TRBV7-2 to TRBJ2-7; 9 bases line up with TRBD2. Per germline, CDR1 SGHTA and CDR2 FQGNSA. The CDR3 sequence is 16 residues long. Trimming removed 4 bases from V and 3 bases from J; junction bases left unmatched: 10. The CDR3 is CASSSVVAGEIYEQYF. The CDR3 nucleotides are TGTGCCAGCAGCTCGGTGGTAGCGGGAGAAATCTACGAGCAGTACTTC. Full variable domain (outside the CDR3, taken from reference TRBV7-2 and TRBJ2-7): GAGVSQSPSNKVTEKGKDVELRCDPISGHTALYWYRQSLGQGLEFLIYFQGNSAPDKSGLPSDRFSAERTGGSVSTLTIQRTQQEDSAVYLCASSSVVAGEIYEQYFGPGTRLTVT.

CDR3 nucleotides: TGCGCCAGCAGGTTCGGGCTAAGGGACAGTAATGAAAAACTGTTTTTT. Amino acid sequence: CASRFGLRDSNEKLFF. The chain uses TRBV4-1 and TRBJ1-4; 7 bases are shared with TRBD1. The germline V gene has CDR1 MGHRA and CDR2 YSYEKL. The V and J ends lost 6 bases and 4 bases, in that order; junction bases with no gene match: 11. The CDR3 totals 16 residues.

The gene calls are TRBV4-3 and TRBJ1-1, with D tentatively TRBD1 (6 bases). The CDR3 contains 14 residues. Germline V gives CDR1 LGHNA, CDR2 YSLEER. V was clipped by 4 bases and J by 5 bases, with 14 bases between them. This CDR3 reads CASSPGQRGTEAFF. In DNA, the CDR3 is TGCGCCAGCAGCCCTGGACAGAGGGGGACTGAAGCTTTCTTT.

The chain couples TRBV27 to TRBJ2-5; D possibly corresponds to TRBD1 (7 bases). Between the trimmed V and J ends, which lost 3 bases and 4 bases, there was a span of 12 bases. CDR3 length equals 14 residues. Germline loops: CDR1 MNHEY, CDR2 SMNVEV (reference sequence). The CDR3: CASSFRQGGETQYF. The CDR3 DNA is TGTGCCAGCAGTTTCAGACAGGGAGGAGAGACCCAGTACTTC.